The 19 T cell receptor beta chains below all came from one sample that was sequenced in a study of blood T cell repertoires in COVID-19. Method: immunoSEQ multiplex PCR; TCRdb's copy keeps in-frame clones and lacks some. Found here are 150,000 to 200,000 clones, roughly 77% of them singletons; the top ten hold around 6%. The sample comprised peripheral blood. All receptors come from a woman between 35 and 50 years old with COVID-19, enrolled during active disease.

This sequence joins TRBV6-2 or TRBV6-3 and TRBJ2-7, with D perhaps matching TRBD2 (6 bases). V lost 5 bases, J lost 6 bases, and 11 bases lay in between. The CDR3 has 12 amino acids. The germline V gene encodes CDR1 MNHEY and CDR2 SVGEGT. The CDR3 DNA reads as TGTGCCAGCAGTCGGGACTTGGGCGAGCAGTACTTC. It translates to CASSRDLGEQYF.

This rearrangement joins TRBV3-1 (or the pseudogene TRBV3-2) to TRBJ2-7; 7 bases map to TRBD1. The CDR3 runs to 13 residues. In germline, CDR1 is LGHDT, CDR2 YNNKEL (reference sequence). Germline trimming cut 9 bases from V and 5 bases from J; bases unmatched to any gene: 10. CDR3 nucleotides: TGTGCCAGTGAGCGACAGGGAGAAGACGAGCAGTACTTC. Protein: CASERQGEDEQYF.

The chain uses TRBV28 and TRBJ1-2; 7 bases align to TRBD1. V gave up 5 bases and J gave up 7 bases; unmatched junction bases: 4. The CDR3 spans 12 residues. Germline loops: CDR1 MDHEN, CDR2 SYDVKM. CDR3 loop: CASSTQGVGYTF. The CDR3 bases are TGTGCCAGCAGTACCCAGGGGGTTGGCTACACCTTC.

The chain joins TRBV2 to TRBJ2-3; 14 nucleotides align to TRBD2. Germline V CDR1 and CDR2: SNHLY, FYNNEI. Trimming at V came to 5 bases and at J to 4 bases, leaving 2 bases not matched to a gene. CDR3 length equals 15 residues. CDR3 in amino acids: CASSLTSGGADTQYF. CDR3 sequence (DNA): TGTGCCAGCAGTCTGACTAGCGGGGGGGCAGATACGCAGTATTTT. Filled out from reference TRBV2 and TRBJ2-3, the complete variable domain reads EPEVTQTPSHQVTQMGQEVILRCVPISNHLYFYWYRQILGQKVEFLVSFYNNEISEKSEIFDDQFSVERPDGSNFTLKIRSTKLEDSAMYFCASSLTSGGADTQYFGPGTRLTVL.

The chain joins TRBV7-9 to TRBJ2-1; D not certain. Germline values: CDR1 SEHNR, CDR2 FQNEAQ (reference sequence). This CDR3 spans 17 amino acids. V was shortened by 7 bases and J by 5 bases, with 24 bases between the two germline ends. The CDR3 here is CASTSPRQPGSNNEQFF. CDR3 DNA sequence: TGTGCCAGCACCTCCCCACGGCAGCCAGGCAGCAACAATGAGCAGTTCTTC.

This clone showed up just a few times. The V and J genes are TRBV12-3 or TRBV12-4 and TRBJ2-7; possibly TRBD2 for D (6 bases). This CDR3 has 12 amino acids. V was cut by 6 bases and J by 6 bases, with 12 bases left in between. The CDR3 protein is CASSGGHGEQYF. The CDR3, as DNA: TGTGCCAGCAGCGGAGGGCACGGCGAGCAGTACTTC.

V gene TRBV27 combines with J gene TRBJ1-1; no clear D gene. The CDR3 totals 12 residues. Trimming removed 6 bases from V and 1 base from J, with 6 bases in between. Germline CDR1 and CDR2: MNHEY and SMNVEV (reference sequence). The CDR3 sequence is CASRAGNTEAFF. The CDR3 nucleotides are TGTGCCAGCAGGGCTGGGAACACTGAAGCTTTCTTT.

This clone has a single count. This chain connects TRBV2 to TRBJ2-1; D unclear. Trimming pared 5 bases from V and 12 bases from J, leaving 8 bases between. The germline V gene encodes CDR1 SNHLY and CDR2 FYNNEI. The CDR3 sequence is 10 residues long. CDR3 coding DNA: TGTGCCAGCAGTCAGGCGACGCAGTTCTTC. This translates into CASSQATQFF.

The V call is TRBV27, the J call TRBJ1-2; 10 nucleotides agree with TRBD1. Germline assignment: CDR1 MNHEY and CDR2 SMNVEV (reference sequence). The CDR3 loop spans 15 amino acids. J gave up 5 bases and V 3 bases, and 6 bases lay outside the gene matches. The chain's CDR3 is CASSLRTGGNYGYTF. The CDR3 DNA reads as TGTGCCAGCAGTTTGAGGACAGGGGGTAATTATGGCTACACCTTC.

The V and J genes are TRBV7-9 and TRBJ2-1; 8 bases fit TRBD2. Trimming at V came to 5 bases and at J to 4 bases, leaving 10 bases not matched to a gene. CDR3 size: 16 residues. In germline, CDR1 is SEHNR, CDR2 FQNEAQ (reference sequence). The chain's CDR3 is CASSGTSGSGYNEQFF. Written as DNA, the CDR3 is TGTGCCAGCAGCGGGACGAGCGGGAGCGGGTACAATGAGCAGTTCTTC.

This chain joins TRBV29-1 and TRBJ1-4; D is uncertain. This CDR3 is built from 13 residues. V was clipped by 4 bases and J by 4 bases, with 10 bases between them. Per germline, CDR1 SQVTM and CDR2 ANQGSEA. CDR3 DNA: TGCAGCGTTGCTTACAGTGGTAATGAAAAACTGTTTTTT. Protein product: CSVAYSGNEKLFF.

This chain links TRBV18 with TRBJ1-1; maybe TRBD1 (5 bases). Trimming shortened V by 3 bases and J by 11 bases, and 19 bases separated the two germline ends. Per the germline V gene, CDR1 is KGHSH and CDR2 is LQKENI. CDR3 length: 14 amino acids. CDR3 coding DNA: TGTGCCAGCTCACCTATTTCTTCGGGGGAAGGGGCTTTCTTT. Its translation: CASSPISSGEGAFF. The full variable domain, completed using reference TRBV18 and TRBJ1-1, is NAGVMQNPRHLVRRRGQEARLRCSPMKGHSHVYWYRQLPEEGLKFMVYLQKENIIDESGMPKERFSAEFPKEGPSILRIQQVVRGDSAAYFCASSPISSGEGAFFGQGTRLTVV.

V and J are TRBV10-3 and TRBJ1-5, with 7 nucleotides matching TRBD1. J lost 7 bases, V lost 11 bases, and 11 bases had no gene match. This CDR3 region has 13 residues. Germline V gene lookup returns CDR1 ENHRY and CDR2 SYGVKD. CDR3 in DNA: TGTGCCGGCAGACAGGGACAAGGGCAGCCCCAGCATTTT. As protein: CAGRQGQGQPQHF.

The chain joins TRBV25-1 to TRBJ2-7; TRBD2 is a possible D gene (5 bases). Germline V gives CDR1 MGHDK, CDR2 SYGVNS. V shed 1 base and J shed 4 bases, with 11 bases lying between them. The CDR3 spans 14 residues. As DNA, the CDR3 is TGTGCCAGCAGTGAATCCCGGGAAGGGTACGAGCAGTACTTC. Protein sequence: CASSESREGYEQYF.

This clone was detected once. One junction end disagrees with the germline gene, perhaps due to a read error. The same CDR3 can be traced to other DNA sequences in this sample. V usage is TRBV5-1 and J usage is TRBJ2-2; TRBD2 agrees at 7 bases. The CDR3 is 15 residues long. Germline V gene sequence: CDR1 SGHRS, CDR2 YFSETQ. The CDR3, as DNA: TGCGCTAGCAGCTTAGGGGAGGGGAACACCGGGGAGCTGTTTTTT. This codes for CASSLGEGNTGELFF.

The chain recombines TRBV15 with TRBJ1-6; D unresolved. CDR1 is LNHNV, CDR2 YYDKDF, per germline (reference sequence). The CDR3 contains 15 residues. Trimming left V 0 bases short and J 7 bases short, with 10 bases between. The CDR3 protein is CATSRDLAENSPLHF. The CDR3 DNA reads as TGTGCCACCAGCAGAGATCTGGCAGAAAATTCACCCCTCCACTTT.

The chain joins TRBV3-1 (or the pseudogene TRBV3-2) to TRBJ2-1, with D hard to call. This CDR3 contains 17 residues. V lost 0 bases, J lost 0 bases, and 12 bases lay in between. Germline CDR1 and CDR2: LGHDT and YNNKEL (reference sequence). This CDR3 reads CASSQDLPLSSYNEQFF. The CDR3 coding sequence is TGTGCCAGCAGCCAAGATTTGCCACTAAGCTCCTACAATGAGCAGTTCTTC.

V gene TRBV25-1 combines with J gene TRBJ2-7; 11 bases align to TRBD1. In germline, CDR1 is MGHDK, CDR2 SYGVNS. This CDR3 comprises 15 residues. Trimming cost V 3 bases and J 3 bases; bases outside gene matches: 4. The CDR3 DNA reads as TGTGCCAGCAGTGACACCGGGACAGGGGGCTACGAGCAGTACTTC. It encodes CASSDTGTGGYEQYF.

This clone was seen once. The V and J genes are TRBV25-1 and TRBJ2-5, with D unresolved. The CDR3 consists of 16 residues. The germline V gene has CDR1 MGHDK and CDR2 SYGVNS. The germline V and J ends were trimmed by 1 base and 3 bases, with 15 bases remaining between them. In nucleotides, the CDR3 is TGTGCCAGCAGTGAATTTCCAGGAACGGCCAAAGAGACCCAGTACTTC. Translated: CASSEFPGTAKETQYF. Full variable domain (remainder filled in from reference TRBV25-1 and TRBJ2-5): EADIYQTPRYLVIGTGKKITLECSQTMGHDKMYWYQQDPGMELHLIHYSYGVNSTEKGDLSSESTVSRIRTEHFPLTLESARPSHTSQYLCASSEFPGTAKETQYFGPGTRLLVL.